This T cell receptor (beta chain) was identified in a study of CD8+CD57+ T cells in acquired aplastic anemia. This clonotype was counted ten times or more. One end of the junction is discordant with germline, which a read error may explain. An expansion of CD8+CD57+ cells by flow cytometry had been shown in patients chosen for sequencing. Blood sampling was performed on the patients, and none of them had received therapy by then. This CDR3 is built from 14 residues. Germline V CDR1 and CDR2: SGHNT, YENEEA. It was genomic DNA that served as the template for profiling TCR beta VDJ and CDR3. MiXCR, run by TCRdb on the reads, gives a single entry per CDR3 protein. The top ten hold more than 30% of the sample, which has 150,000 or so distinct CDR3 sequences, about 50% seen once.

The material sequenced was sorted CD4+, CD8+, or CD8+CD57+ T cells (not recorded which) from PBMCs. The receptor comes from a human donor with aplastic anemia. The chain joins TRBV11-3 to TRBJ2-1; a possible D gene is TRBD2 (6 bases). The chain's CDR3 is CASSPRATGTPTKF. CDR3 coding DNA: TGTGCCAGCAGCCCTAGAGCCACTGGGACTCCTACCAAGTTC.